The sequence of this T cell receptor (beta chain) was determined in a study of blood T cell repertoires in COVID-19. The overall study: Sources were T cells, B-cell-depleted T cells, or PBMCs; the material itself was cDNA or gDNA.

The ends were cut back, 8 bases at V and 5 bases at J, with 15 bases in the middle. This CDR3 is built from 14 residues. Per germline, CDR1 LGHDT and CDR2 YNNKEL (reference sequence). Data came from immunoSEQ multiplex PCR; TCRdb stores just in-frame clones and leaves some out. The sample holds around 130,000 clones, approximately 85% seen once. Sequenced material: peripheral blood. This sequence was found in a man aged 45-65 years with acute or convalescent COVID-19. This chain uses TRBV3-1 (or the pseudogene TRBV3-2) with TRBJ2-2, with D perhaps matching TRBD2 (5 bases). The CDR3 nucleotides are TGTGCCAGCTCGGTGTTCCCGGGAACCGGGGAGCTGTTTTTT. Translating gives CASSVFPGTGELFF.